The 28 T cell receptor beta chains below were found in one sample sequenced in a study of OX40 agonist ivuxolimab in advanced cancers. Generated by immunoSEQ multiplex PCR, the TCRdb table keeps only in-frame clones and is missing some. The profile shows some 73,000 clones, approximately 86% of them singletons. Source: CD4+ or CD8+ T cells sorted from blood, taken in a trial of the OX40 agonist ivuxolimab. Source of these receptors: an adult with an advanced solid tumor such as melanoma, head and neck, liver or kidney cancer.

The rearrangement links TRBV10-3 to TRBJ2-3; TRBD1 aligns across 7 bases. The J segment lost 2 bases and the V segment lost 6 bases, leaving 5 bases of the junction unmatched. Germline V gene data show CDR1 as ENHRY and CDR2 as SYGVKD. The CDR3 runs 14 residues. CDR3 sequence (DNA): TGTGCCATCAGCGGACAGGCGTACACAGATACGCAGTATTTT. It is translated as CAISGQAYTDTQYF.

This clone counts as medium-sized. The chain combines TRBV28 with TRBJ2-7; TRBD2 agrees at 8 bases. The CDR3 has 15 amino acids. Trimming took 7 bases from V and 5 from J; bases not matched to a gene: 13. Germline V lookup: CDR1 MDHEN, CDR2 SYDVKM. The CDR3 loop reads CASNSAGVEDHEQYF. The CDR3 DNA reads as TGTGCCAGCAACTCAGCGGGGGTTGAGGATCACGAGCAGTACTTC.

The V call is TRBV2, the J call TRBJ1-1; D unclear. The CDR3 sequence is 11 residues long. Germline loops: CDR1 SNHLY, CDR2 FYNNEI. V was clipped by 6 bases and J by 0 bases, with 2 bases between them. CDR3 bases: TGTGCCAGCAGCCTGAACACTGAAGCTTTCTTT. It yields the protein CASSLNTEAFF.

This chain links TRBV28 with TRBJ1-6; 7 bases agree with TRBD1. The CDR3 is 14 residues long. V lost 7 bases, J lost 10 bases, and 10 bases stayed unmatched. CDR1 and CDR2 (germline): MDHEN, SYDVKM. CDR3 in amino acids: CASTWDRGLSPLHF. The CDR3 DNA reads as TGTGCCAGCACCTGGGACAGAGGACTCTCACCCCTCCACTTT.

This chain uses TRBV18 with TRBJ1-2; no clear D gene. Germline CDR1 reads KGHSH; CDR2 reads LQKENI. Trimming left V 5 bases short and J 0 bases short, with 13 bases between. The CDR3 has 15 amino acids. CDR3 bases: TGTGCCAGCTCAATTACCCAGGAGGCTAACTATGGCTACACCTTC. Protein product: CASSITQEANYGYTF.

This chain links TRBV6-5 with TRBJ1-1; unclear D gene. This CDR3 has 16 residues. The V end lost 2 bases, the J end lost 7 bases, and 20 bases lay between the germline ends. The germline CDR1 and CDR2 sequences are MNHEY and SVGAGI. CDR3 residues: CASSYGRGGDPNEAFF. CDR3 sequence (DNA): TGTGCCAGCAGTTACGGGCGCGGCGGGGATCCTAATGAAGCTTTCTTT.

DNA of the CDR3: TGTGCCAGCAGCCAAGATTCCACCGGACCTCGAAGCGGAAAACTGTTTTTT. It translates to CASSQDSTGPRSGKLFF. This chain joins TRBV14 and TRBJ1-4; D is unresolved. The CDR3 sequence is 17 residues long. Germline CDR1 is SGHDN and CDR2 is FVKESK. Deletions cut 0 bases from V and 10 bases from J, with 21 bases between.

V gene TRBV7-2 combines with J gene TRBJ2-3; D is perhaps TRBD2 (7 bases). Germline V gene lookup returns CDR1 SGHTA and CDR2 FQGNSA. CDR3 length equals 15 residues. V was shortened by 5 bases and J by 2 bases, with 14 bases between the two germline ends. The CDR3 nucleotides read TGTGCCAGCAGCCTAGGGGGGGGCTTCACAGATACGCAGTATTTT. It yields the protein CASSLGGGFTDTQYF.

This chain links TRBV5-4 with TRBJ2-7; no clear D gene. The germline V gene has CDR1 SGHNT and CDR2 YYREEE (reference sequence). V shed 1 base and J shed 2 bases, with 13 bases lying between them. This CDR3 has 15 residues. The CDR3 DNA is TGTGCCAGCAGCTTGAGTCGCCAGCCCACCTACGAGCAGTACTTC. Amino acids: CASSLSRQPTYEQYF.

The chain couples TRBV10-2 to TRBJ2-7; TRBD2 might be the D (5 bases). From germline, CDR1 is WSHSY and CDR2 SAAADI. This CDR3 has 13 residues. V shed 5 bases and J shed 9 bases, with 17 bases lying between them. The CDR3 nucleotides are TGCGCCAGCAGTACCGGGATTGCCAGTGTGCAGTACTTC. Its translation: CASSTGIASVQYF.

The genes are TRBV6-6 and TRBJ1-3, with D perhaps TRBD1 (6 bases). Germline V lookup: CDR1 MNHNY, CDR2 SVGAGI (reference sequence). Trimming removed 10 bases at V and 2 bases at J, with 12 bases between. The CDR3 runs 13 residues. This CDR3 reads CAIRGGPGNTIYF. The CDR3, as DNA: TGTGCCATAAGAGGGGGGCCTGGAAACACCATATATTTT.

This chain links TRBV2 with TRBJ1-1, with D perhaps TRBD1 (5 bases). Trimming stripped 3 bases from V and 0 bases from J, with 8 bases between. The germline CDR1 and CDR2 sequences are SNHLY and FYNNEI. CDR3 length: 14 residues. The CDR3 loop is CASSDWGLNTEAFF. The CDR3 nucleotides read TGTGCCAGCAGTGATTGGGGGTTGAACACTGAAGCTTTCTTT.

The V and J genes are TRBV5-6 and TRBJ1-6; D call uncertain. This CDR3 contains 17 residues. CDR1 is SGHDT and CDR2 is YYEEEE in the germline V gene. Trimming removed 0 bases at V and 6 bases at J, with 16 bases between. As DNA, the CDR3 is TGTGCCAGCAGCTTGGGTTGGGCAGGAGGGATTAATTCACCCCTCCACTTT. It codes for CASSLGWAGGINSPLHF.

The V gene is TRBV5-1, the J gene TRBJ2-5, with TRBD1 matching over 12 bases. The V and J ends lost 4 bases and 5 bases, in that order; junction bases with no gene match: 9. Germline lookup yields CDR1 SGHRS and CDR2 YFSETQ. CDR3 size: 16 residues. The CDR3 bases are TGCGCCAGCAGCGCAGGGACAGGGGGCGCCGGGGAGACCCAGTACTTC. This gives the protein CASSAGTGGAGETQYF.

This rearrangement joins TRBV30 to TRBJ1-2, with D hard to call. Germline V gene data show CDR1 as GTSNPN and CDR2 as SVGIG (reference sequence). The germline V and J ends were trimmed by 2 bases and 2 bases, with 24 bases remaining between them. The CDR3 contains 18 residues. Written as DNA, the CDR3 is TGTGCCTGGAGTCTCAATCCCGACCCTTGGGATCCGAACTATGGCTACACCTTC. Its translation: CAWSLNPDPWDPNYGYTF.

The DNA for the CDR3 is TGTGCCAGCATGGCGGCGGGTAACACAGATACGCAGTATTTT. This codes for CASMAAGNTDTQYF. The rearrangement links TRBV11-2 to TRBJ2-3, with D perhaps TRBD2 (5 bases). The V gene lost 7 bases and the J gene lost 2 bases, with 13 bases spanning the gap. This CDR3 has 14 residues. The germline gives CDR1 SGHAT, CDR2 FQNNGV.

The chain recombines TRBV6-1 with TRBJ2-7; D gene unclear. CDR1 is MNHNS, CDR2 SASEGT, per germline. Trimming shortened V by 6 bases and J by 2 bases, and 14 bases separated the two germline ends. The CDR3 spans 14 residues. The CDR3 region has the DNA TGTGCCAGCAGCCCAATACAGTTAACCTACGAGCAGTACTTC. Amino acid sequence: CASSPIQLTYEQYF.

The table lists this clone with a few counts. The rearrangement joins TRBV28 to TRBJ2-5; D uncertain. CDR1 MDHEN and CDR2 SYDVKM come from the germline V gene. This CDR3 comprises 13 residues. V was clipped by 7 bases and J by 5 bases, with 14 bases between them. CDR3: CASTPSVRETQYF. Written as DNA, the CDR3 is TGTGCCAGCACCCCCAGTGTACGGGAGACCCAGTACTTC.

The chain carries TRBV6-1 and TRBJ1-3; D remains unclear. Germline V gene sequence: CDR1 MNHNS, CDR2 SASEGT. Trimming removed 5 bases at V and 0 bases at J, with 8 bases between. This CDR3 comprises 14 residues. The CDR3 reads CASSQTHSGNTIYF. CDR3 DNA: TGTGCCAGCAGTCAGACGCACTCTGGAAACACCATATATTTT.

The J gene is TRBJ2-6, the V gene TRBV7-3, with D unclear. Deletions cut 1 base from V and 1 base from J, with 11 bases between. The CDR3 has 17 residues. The germline V gene has CDR1 SGHTA and CDR2 FQGTGA. The CDR3 coding sequence is TGTGCCAGCAGCTTAATTATGCCGGGTTCTGGGGCCAACGTCCTGACTTTC. Protein: CASSLIMPGSGANVLTF.

This sequence joins TRBV5-1 and TRBJ2-7; TRBD1 is a possible D gene (5 bases). This CDR3 is 11 amino acids long. With 4 bases removed from V and 3 bases from J, the gap between germline ends came to 5 bases. CDR1 and CDR2 from the germline V gene are SGHRS and YFSETQ. Here the CDR3 DNA reads TGCGCCAGCAGCAGGGGCTACGAGCAGTACTTC. Its translation is CASSRGYEQYF.

The chain joins TRBV7-6 to TRBJ2-1, with D perhaps being TRBD1 or TRBD2 (5 bases each). Deletions cut 0 bases from V and 9 bases from J, with 12 bases between. Germline-derived CDR1 and CDR2 are SGHVS and FNYEAQ. The CDR3 covers 14 residues. CDR3 loop: CASSLAGTETEQFF. The DNA for the CDR3 is TGTGCCAGCAGCTTAGCAGGGACGGAGACTGAGCAGTTCTTC.

The chain joins TRBV18 to TRBJ1-5; unclear D gene. The V gene lost 6 bases and the J gene lost 0 bases, with 9 bases spanning the gap. This CDR3 spans 14 amino acids. CDR1 is KGHSH, CDR2 LQKENI, per germline. The CDR3 region is CASSPGYSNQPQHF. The DNA of the CDR3 is TGTGCCAGCTCCCCCGGGTATAGCAATCAGCCCCAGCATTTT.

The chain couples TRBV5-6 to TRBJ1-5; D is ambiguous. The V gene lost 0 bases and the J gene lost 0 bases, with 10 bases spanning the gap. CDR1 and CDR2 (germline): SGHDT, YYEEEE. The CDR3 totals 16 residues. This CDR3 is CASSLGGVYSNQPQHF. The DNA of the CDR3 is TGTGCCAGCAGCTTGGGTGGCGTGTATAGCAATCAGCCCCAGCATTTT.

J is TRBJ2-1 and V is TRBV4-1; 10 nucleotides align to TRBD2. Trimming took 1 base from V and 6 from J; bases not matched to a gene: 3. This CDR3 comprises 15 residues. Germline CDR1 MGHRA, CDR2 YSYEKL. The CDR3 region has the DNA TGCGCCAGCAGCCAAGCCCTAGCGGGGGTCAATGAGCAGTTCTTC. Protein product: CASSQALAGVNEQFF.

The rearrangement joins TRBV9 to TRBJ2-3, with unresolved D. V dropped 0 bases and J dropped 6 bases, with 11 bases sitting between them. The germline V gene encodes CDR1 SGDLS and CDR2 YYNGEE. The CDR3 is 14 amino acids. The CDR3: CASSVGPPGDTQYF. CDR3 coding DNA: TGTGCCAGCAGCGTAGGACCCCCCGGGGATACGCAGTATTTT.

This rearrangement joins TRBV12-5 to TRBJ2-1; 9 bases map to TRBD2. Germline CDR1 LGHNT, CDR2 FRNRAP. CDR3 length: 14 residues. Germline trimming cut 5 bases from V and 9 bases from J; bases unmatched to any gene: 8. The CDR3: CASGPSGRTGEQFF. The CDR3 DNA sequence: TGTGCTAGTGGTCCCAGCGGGAGGACCGGTGAGCAGTTCTTC.

The rearrangement joins TRBV5-8 to TRBJ2-3; 8 positions match TRBD1. The CDR3 contains 14 residues. V was clipped by 0 bases and J by 5 bases; unmatched bases: 2. The V gene's germline CDR1 is SGHTS and CDR2 YDEGEE. The CDR3: CASSLGQGIDTQYF. DNA of the CDR3: TGTGCCAGCAGCTTGGGACAGGGGATAGATACGCAGTATTTT. Based on the CDR3 plus reference TRBV5-8 and TRBJ2-3, the full variable domain is EAGVTQSPTHLIKTRGQQATLRCSPISGHTSVYWYQQALGLGLQFLLWYDEGEERNRGNFPPRFSGRQFPNYSSELNVNALELEDSALYLCASSLGQGIDTQYFGPGTRLTVL.